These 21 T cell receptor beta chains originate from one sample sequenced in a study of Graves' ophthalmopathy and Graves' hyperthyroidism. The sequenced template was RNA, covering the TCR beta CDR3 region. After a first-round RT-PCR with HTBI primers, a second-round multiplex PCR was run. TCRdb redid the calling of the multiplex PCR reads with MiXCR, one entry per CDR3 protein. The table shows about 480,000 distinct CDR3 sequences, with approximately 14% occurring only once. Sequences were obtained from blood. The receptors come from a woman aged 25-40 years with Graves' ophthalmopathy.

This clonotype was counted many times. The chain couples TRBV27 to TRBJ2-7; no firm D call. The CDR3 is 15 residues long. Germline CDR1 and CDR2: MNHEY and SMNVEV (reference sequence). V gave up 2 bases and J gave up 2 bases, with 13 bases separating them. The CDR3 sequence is CASSLSPSPPYEQYF. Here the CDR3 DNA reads TGTGCCAGCAGTTTAAGCCCTTCCCCCCCCTACGAGCAGTACTTC.

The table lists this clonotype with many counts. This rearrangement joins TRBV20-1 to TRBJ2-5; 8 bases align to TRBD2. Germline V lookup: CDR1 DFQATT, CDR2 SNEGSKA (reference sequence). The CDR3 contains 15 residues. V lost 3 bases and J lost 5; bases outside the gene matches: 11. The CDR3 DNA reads TGCAGTGCTAGGCCCCCAGCGGGAGCCCTTGAGACCCAGTACTTC. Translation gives CSARPPAGALETQYF.

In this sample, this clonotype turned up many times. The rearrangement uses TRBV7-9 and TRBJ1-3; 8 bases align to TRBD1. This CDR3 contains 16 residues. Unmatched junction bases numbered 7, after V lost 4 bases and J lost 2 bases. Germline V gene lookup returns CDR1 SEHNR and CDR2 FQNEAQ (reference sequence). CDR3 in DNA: TGTGCCAGCAGCTCCATCGCCAGGGGGCCTGGAAACACCATATATTTT. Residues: CASSSIARGPGNTIYF.

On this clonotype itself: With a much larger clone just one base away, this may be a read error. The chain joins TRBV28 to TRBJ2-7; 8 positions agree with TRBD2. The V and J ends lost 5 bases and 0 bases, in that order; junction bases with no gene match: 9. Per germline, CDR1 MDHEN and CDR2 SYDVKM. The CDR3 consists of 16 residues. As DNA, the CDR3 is TGTGCCAGCAGTACGACGACTAGCGCAGGCTCCTACGAGCAGTACTTC. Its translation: CASSTTTSAGSYEQYF.

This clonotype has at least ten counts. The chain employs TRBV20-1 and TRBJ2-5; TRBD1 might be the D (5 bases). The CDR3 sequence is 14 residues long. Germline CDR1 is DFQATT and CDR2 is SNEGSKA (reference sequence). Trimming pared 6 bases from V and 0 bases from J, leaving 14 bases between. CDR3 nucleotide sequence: TGCAGTGCCATAATCCACAGGTACCAAGAGACCCAGTACTTC. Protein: CSAIIHRYQETQYF.

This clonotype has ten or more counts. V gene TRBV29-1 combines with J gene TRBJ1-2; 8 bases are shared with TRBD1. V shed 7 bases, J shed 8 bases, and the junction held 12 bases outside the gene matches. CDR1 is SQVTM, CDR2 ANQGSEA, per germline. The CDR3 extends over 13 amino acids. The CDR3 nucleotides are TGCAGCGCAGGGACAGGCCCGGGGAGAGGCTACACCTTC. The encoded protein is CSAGTGPGRGYTF.

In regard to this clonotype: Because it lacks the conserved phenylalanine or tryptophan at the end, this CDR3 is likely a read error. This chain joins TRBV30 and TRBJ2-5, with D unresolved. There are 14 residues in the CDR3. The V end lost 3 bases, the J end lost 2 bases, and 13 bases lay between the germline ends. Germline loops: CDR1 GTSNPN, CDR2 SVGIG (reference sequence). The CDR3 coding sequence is TGTGCCTGGAGAATAGGGCGGAATCAAGAGACCCAGTACTCC. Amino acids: CAWRIGRNQETQYS.

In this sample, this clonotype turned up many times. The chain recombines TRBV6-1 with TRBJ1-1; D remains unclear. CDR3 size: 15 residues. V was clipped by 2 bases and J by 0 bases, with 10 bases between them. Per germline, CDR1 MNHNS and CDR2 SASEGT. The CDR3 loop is CASSEQFLLNTEAFF. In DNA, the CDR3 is TGTGCCAGCAGTGAACAGTTTCTTTTGAACACTGAAGCTTTCTTT.

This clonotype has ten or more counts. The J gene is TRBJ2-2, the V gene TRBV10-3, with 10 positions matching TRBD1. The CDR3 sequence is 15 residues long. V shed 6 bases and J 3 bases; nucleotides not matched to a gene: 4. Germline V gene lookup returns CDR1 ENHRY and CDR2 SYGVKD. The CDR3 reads CAIRDGQGDTGELFF. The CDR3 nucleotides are TGTGCCATCAGGGACGGACAGGGGGACACCGGGGAGCTGTTTTTT.

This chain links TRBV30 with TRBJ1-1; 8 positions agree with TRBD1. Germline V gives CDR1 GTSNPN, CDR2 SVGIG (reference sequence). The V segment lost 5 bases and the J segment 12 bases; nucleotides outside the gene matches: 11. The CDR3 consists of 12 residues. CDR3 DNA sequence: TGTGCCTGGCGGGCAGGGGGCCTCCGGACTTTCTTT. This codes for CAWRAGGLRTFF.

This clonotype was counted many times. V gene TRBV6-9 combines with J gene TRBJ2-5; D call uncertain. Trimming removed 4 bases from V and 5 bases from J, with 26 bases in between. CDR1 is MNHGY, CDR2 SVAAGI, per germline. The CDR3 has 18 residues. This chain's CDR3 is CASSLIWVGEVVSETQYF. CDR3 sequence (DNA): TGTGCCAGCAGTTTAATATGGGTAGGCGAGGTGGTTTCGGAGACCCAGTACTTC.

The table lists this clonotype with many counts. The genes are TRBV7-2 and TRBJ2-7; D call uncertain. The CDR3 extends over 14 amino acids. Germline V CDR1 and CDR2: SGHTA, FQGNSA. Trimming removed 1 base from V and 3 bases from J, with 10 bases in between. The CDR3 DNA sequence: TGTGCCAGCAGCTTAGACCCTCGGTACTACGAGCAGTACTTC. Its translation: CASSLDPRYYEQYF.

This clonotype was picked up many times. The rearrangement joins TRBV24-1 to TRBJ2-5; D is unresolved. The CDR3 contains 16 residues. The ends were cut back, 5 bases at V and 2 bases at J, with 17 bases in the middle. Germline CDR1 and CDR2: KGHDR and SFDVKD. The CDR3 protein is CATSAPLPGHQETQYF. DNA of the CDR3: TGTGCCACCAGTGCCCCTCTCCCCGGCCATCAAGAGACCCAGTACTTC.

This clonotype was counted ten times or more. CDR3 loop: CASSPTTGVVTEAFF. CDR3 DNA: TGTGCCAGCAGTCCTACGACAGGGGTAGTCACTGAAGCTTTCTTT. This chain connects TRBV27 to TRBJ1-1; 8 nucleotides align to TRBD1. Germline values: CDR1 MNHEY, CDR2 SMNVEV (reference sequence). With 5 bases clipped from V and 4 bases from J, the junction kept 9 bases outside the gene matches. The CDR3 has 15 amino acids.

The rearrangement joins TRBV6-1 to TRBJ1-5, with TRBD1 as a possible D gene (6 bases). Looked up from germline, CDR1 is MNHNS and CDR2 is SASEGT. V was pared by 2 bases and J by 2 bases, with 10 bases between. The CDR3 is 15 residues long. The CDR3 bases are TGTGCCAGCAGTGAATTCAGGGGAGGCAATCAGCCCCAGCATTTT. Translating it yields CASSEFRGGNQPQHF.

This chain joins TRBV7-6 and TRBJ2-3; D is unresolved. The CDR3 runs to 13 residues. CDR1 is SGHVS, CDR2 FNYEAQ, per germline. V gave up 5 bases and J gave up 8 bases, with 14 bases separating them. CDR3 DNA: TGTGCCAGCAGCCACCTACTCCACGGTACGCAGTATTTT. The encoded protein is CASSHLLHGTQYF.

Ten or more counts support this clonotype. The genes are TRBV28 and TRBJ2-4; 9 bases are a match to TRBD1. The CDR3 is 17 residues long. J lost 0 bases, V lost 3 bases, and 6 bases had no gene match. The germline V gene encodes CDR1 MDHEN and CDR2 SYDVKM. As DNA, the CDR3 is TGTGCCAGCAGTTTGGGTACAGGGGGCGTAGCCAAAAACATTCAGTACTTC. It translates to CASSLGTGGVAKNIQYF.

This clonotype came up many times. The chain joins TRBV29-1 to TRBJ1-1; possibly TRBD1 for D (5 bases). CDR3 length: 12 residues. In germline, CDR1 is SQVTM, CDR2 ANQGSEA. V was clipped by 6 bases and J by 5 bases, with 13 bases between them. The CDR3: CSVGLGLTEAFF. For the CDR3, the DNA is TGCAGCGTAGGCTTGGGGCTGACTGAAGCTTTCTTT.

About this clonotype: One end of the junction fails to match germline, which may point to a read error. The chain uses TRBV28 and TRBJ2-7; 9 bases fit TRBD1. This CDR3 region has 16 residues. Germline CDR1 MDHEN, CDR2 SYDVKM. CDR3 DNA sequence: TGTGCCAGCAGTTTAGGGCGGACAGGGGCGACATACGAGCAGTGGTTC. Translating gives CASSLGRTGATYEQWF.

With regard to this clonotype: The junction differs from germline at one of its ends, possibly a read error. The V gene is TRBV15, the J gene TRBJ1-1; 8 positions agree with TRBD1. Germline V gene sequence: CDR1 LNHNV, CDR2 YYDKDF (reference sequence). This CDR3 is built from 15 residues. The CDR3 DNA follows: TGTGCCACCAGCGGAGACAGGGGATCGAACACTGAAGCTTTCTTT. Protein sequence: CATSGDRGSNTEAFF.

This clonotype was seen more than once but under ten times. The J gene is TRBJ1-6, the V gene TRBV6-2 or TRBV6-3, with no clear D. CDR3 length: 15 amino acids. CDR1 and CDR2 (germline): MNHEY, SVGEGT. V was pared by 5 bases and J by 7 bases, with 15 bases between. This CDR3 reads CASSLDVVANSPLHF. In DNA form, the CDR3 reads TGTGCCAGCAGTCTCGACGTAGTGGCGAATTCACCCCTCCACTTT.